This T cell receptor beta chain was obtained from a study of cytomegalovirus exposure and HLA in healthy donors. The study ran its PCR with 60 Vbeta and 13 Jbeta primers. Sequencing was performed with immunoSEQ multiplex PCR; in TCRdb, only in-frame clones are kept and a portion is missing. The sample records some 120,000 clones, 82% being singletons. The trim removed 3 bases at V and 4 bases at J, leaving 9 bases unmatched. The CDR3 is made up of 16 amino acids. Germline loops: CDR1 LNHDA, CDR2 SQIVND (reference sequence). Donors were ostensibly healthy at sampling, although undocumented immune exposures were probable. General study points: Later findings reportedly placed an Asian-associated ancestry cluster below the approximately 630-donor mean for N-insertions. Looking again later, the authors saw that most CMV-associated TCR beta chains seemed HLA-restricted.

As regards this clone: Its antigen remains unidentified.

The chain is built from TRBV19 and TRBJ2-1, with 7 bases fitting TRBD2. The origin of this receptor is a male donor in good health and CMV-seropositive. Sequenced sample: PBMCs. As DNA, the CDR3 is TGTGCCAGTAGTATTATCCCCGGCGGGAGTTACAATGAGCAGTTCTTC. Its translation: CASSIIPGGSYNEQFF.